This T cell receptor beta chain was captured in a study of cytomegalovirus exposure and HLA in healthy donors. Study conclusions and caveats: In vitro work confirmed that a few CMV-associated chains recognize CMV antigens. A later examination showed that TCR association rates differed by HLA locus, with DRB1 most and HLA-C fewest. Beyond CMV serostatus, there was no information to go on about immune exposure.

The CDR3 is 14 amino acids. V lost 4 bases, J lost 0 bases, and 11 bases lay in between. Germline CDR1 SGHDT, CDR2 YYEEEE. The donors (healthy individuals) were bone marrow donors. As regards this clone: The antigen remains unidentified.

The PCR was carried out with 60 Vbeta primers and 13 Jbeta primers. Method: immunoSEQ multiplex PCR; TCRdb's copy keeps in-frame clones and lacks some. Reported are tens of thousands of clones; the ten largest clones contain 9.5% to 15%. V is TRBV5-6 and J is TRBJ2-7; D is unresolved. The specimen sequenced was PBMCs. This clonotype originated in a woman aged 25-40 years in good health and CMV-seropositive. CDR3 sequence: CASSPGGPSYEQYF. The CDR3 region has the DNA TGTGCCAGCAGCCCGGGTGGCCCCTCCTACGAGCAGTACTTC.